The T cell receptor (beta chain) under discussion was sequenced for a study of long-term antiretroviral therapy in people with HIV. Study-wide findings and caveats: Whichever time point was examined, clones expanded before ART dominated the repertoire. Transplant-donor-level diversity was not reached after ART, though diversity increased. The study found narrower CDR3 length ranges in HIV repertoires than in controls.

Researchers report immunoSEQ v3.0 was run at survey level. Per sample, sequencing targeted roughly 35,000-50,000 T-cell genomes. The table came from immunoSEQ multiplex PCR; TCRdb's copy has only in-frame clones and leaves some out. The sample yields some 22,000 clones, 79% seen once. Points on this clone: Antigen unknown.

The sequence was obtained from a woman in her thirties or forties with HIV. Source: unsorted PBMCs, taken 4.1 years after starting antiretroviral therapy.

The CDR3 nucleotides are TGTGCCAGCAGCACGTCCCCTATCGGCGAGGGCTACACCTTC. Amino acids: CASSTSPIGEGYTF. The rearrangement links TRBV11-2 to TRBJ1-2; D unresolved. This CDR3 contains 14 residues. The germline CDR1 and CDR2 sequences are SGHAT and FQNNGV. V gave up 5 bases and J gave up 8 bases, with 18 bases separating them. Full variable domain (remainder filled in from reference TRBV11-2 and TRBJ1-2): EAGVAQSPRYKIIEKRQSVAFWCNPISGHATLYWYQQILGQGPKLLIQFQNNGVVDDSQLPKDRFSAERLKGVDSTLKIQPAKLEDSAVYLCASSTSPIGEGYTFGSGTRLTVV.